What follows is one T cell receptor (beta chain) and its context. Its antigen is unidentified. The CDR3 loop spans 18 amino acids. Germline loops: CDR1 KGHSH, CDR2 LQKENI. Trimming removed 0 bases from V and 6 bases from J; junction bases left unmatched: 8. These data originate in a study of shared clonotypes between healthy human individuals. Notes on the study in general: Naive subsets, compared against memory subsets, generally had larger estimated richness values.

TCRdb's table, derived via immunoSEQ multiplex PCR, lists solely in-frame clones and lacks some. The profile shows 2.3 million or so clones, approximately 95% of them singletons. The sequenced sample consisted of naive CD4+ T cells from PBMCs. The subset was: CD45RA+ positively selected. The source of this sequence is a man younger than 35 in good health. Some clones in this sample may be carry-over from other donors' samples. The gene calls are TRBV18 and TRBJ2-2; 12 positions agree with TRBD2. Here the CDR3 reads CASSPPNARTSGAGELFF. The CDR3 DNA is TGTGCCAGCTCACCACCAAACGCCCGGACTAGCGGGGCCGGGGAGCTGTTTTTT.